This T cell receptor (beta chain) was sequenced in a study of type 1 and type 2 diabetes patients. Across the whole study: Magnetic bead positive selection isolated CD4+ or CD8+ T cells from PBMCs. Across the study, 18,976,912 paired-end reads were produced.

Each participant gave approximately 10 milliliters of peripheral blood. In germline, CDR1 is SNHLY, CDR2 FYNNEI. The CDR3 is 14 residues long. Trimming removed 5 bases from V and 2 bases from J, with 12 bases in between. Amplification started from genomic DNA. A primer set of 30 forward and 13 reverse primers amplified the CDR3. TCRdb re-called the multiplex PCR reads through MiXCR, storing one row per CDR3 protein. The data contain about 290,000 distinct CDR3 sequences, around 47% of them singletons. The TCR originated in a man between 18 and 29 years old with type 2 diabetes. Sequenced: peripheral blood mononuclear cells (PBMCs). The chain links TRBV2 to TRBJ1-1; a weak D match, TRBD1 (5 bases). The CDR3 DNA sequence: TGTGCCAGCAGTAAAAACCGGGACAACACTGAAGCTTTCTTT. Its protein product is CASSKNRDNTEAFF.